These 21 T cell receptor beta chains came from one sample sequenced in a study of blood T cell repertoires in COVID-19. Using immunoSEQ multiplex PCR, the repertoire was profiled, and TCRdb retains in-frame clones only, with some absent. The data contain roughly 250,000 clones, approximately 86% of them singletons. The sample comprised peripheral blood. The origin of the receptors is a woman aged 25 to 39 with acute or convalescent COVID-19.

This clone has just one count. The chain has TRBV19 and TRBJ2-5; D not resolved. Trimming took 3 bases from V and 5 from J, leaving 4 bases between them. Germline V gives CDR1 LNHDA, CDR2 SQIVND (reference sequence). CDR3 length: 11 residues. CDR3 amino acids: CASSIYETQYF. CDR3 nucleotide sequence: TGTGCCAGTAGTATTTATGAGACCCAGTACTTC.

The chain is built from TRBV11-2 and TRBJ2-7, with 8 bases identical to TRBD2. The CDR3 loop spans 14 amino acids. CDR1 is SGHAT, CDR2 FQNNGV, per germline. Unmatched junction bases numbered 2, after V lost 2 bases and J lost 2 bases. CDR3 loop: CASSLTSGTYEQYF. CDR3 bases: TGTGCCAGCAGCTTAACTAGCGGCACCTACGAGCAGTACTTC.

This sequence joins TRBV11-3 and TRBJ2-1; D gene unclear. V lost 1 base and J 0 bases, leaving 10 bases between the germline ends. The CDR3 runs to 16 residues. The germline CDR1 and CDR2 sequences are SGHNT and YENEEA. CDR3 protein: CASSLGMGSSYNEQFF. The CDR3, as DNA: TGTGCCAGCAGCTTAGGTATGGGCAGCTCCTACAATGAGCAGTTCTTC. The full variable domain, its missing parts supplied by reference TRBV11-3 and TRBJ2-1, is EAGVVQSPRYKIIEKKQPVAFWCNPISGHNTLYWYLQNLGQGPELLIRYENEEAVDDSQLPKDRFSAERLKGVDSTLKIQPAELGDSAVYLCASSLGMGSSYNEQFFGPGTRLTVL.

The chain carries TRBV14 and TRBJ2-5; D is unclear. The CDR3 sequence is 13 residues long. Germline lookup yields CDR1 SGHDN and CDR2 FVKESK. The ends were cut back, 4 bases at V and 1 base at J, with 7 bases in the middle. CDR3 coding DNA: TGTGCCAGCAGCCTCGGTGGCCAAGAGACCCAGTACTTC. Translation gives CASSLGGQETQYF.

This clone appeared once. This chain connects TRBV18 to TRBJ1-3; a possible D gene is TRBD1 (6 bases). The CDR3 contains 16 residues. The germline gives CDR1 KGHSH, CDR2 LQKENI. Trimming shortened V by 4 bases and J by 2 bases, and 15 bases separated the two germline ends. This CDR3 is CASSRSTGLTGNTIYF. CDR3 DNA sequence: TGTGCCAGCTCACGTTCAACAGGGCTCACTGGAAACACCATATATTTT.

CDR3 amino acids: CASSPTWGLPQHF. Written as DNA, the CDR3 is TGTGCCAGCAGTCCTACGTGGGGGCTGCCCCAGCATTTT. The J gene is TRBJ1-5, the V gene TRBV12-3 or TRBV12-4; TRBD1 might be the D (6 bases). V gave up 5 bases and J gave up 9 bases, with 14 bases separating them. This CDR3 is built from 13 residues.

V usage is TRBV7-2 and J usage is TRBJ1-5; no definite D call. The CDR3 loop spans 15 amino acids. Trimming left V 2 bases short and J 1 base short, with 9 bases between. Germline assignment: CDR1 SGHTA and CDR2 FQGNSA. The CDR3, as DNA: TGTGCCAGCAGCTTAAGTCTAAAGAGCAATCAGCCCCAGCATTTT. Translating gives CASSLSLKSNQPQHF. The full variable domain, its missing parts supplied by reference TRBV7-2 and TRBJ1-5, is GAGVSQSPSNKVTEKGKDVELRCDPISGHTALYWYRQSLGQGLEFLIYFQGNSAPDKSGLPSDRFSAERTGGSVSTLTIQRTQQEDSAVYLCASSLSLKSNQPQHFGDGTRLSIL.

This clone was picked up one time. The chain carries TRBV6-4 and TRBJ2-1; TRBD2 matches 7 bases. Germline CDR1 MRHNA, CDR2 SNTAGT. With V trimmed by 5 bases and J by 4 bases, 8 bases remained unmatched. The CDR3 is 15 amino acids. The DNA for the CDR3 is TGTGCCAGCAGTCCTCAGGGAGGGTCTTACAATGAGCAGTTCTTC. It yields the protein CASSPQGGSYNEQFF.

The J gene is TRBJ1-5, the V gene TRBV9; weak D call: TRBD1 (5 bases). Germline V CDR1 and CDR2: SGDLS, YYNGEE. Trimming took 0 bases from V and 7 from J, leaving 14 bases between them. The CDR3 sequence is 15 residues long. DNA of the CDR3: TGTGCCAGCAGCGTAGAAGGGGCCCGCGACCAGCCCCAGCATTTT. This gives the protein CASSVEGARDQPQHF. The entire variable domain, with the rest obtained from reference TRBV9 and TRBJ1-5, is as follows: DSGVTQTPKHLITATGQRVTLRCSPRSGDLSVYWYQQSLDQGLQFLIQYYNGEERAKGNILERFSAQQFPDLHSELNLSSLELGDSALYFCASSVEGARDQPQHFGDGTRLSIL.

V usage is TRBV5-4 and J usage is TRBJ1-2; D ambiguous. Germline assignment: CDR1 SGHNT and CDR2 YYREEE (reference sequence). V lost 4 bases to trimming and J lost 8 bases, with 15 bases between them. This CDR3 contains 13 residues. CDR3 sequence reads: CASSGRGERGYTF. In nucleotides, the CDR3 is TGTGCCAGCAGCGGACGGGGTGAAAGGGGCTACACCTTC.

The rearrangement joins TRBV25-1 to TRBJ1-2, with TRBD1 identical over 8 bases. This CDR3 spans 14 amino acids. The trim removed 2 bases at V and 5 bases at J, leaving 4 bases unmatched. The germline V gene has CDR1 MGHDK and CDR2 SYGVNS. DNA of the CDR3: TGTGCCAGCAGTGAAAGGACAGGGTTTTATGGCTACACCTTC. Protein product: CASSERTGFYGYTF.

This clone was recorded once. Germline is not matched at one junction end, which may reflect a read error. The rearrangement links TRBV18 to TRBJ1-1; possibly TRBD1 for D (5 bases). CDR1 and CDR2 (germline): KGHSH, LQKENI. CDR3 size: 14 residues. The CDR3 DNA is TGTGCCAGCTCACCACCGGGTACAGGTACTGGAGCTTTCTTT. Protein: CASSPPGTGTGAFF. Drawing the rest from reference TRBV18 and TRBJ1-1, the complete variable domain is NAGVMQNPRHLVRRRGQEARLRCSPMKGHSHVYWYRQLPEEGLKFMVYLQKENIIDESGMPKERFSAEFPKEGPSILRIQQVVRGDSAAYFCASSPPGTGTGAFFGQGTRLTVV.

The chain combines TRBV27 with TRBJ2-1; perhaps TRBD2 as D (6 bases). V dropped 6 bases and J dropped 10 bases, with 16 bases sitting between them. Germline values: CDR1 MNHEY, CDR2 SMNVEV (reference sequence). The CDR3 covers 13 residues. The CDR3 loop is CASSPPEGREQFF. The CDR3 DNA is TGTGCCAGCAGCCCCCCGGAGGGACGGGAGCAGTTCTTC.

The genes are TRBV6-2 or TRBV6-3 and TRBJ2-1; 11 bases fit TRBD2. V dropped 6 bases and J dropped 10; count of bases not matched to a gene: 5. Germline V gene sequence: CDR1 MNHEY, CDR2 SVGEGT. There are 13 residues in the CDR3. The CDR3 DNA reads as TGTGCCAGCAGCGAATCTAGCGGGAGGGAGCAGTTCTTC. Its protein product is CASSESSGREQFF.

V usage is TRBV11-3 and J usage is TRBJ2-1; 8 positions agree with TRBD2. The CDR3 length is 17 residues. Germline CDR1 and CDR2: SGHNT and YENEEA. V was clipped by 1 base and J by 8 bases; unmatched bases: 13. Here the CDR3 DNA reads TGTGCCAGCAGCTTAGTGACTAGCGCCGATTTACGCGATGAGCAGTTCTTC. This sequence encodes CASSLVTSADLRDEQFF.

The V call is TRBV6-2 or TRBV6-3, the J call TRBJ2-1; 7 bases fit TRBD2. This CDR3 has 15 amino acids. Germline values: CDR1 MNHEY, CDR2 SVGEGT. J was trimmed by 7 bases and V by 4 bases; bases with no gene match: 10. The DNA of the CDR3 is TGTGCCAGCAGTTCTGGGGCGGGAGCAAGTAATGAGCAGTTCTTC. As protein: CASSSGAGASNEQFF.

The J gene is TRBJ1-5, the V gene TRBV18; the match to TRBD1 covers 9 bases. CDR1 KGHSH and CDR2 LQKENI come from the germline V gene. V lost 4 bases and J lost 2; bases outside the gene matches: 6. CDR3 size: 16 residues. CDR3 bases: TGTGCCAGCTCACAGACAGGGGGTCCGGGCAATCAGCCCCAGCATTTT. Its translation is CASSQTGGPGNQPQHF.

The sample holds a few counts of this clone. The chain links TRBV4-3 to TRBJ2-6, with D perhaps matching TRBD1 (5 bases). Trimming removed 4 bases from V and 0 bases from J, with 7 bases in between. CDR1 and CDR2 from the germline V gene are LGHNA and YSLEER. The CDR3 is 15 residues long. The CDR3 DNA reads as TGCGCCAGCAGCCGCGACAGCTCTGGGGCCAACGTCCTGACTTTC. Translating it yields CASSRDSSGANVLTF.

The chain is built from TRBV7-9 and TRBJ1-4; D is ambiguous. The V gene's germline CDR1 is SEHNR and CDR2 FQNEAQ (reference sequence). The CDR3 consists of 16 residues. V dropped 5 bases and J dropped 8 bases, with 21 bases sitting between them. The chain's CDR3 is CASSPDTPGLKEKLFF. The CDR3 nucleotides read TGTGCCAGCAGCCCTGATACCCCGGGTTTGAAGGAAAAACTGTTTTTT.

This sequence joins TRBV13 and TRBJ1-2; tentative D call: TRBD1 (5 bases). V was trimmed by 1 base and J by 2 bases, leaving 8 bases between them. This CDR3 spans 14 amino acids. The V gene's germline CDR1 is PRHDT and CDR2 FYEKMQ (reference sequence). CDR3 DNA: TGTGCCAGCAGCTTAGACAGGTCGAACTATGGCTACACCTTC. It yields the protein CASSLDRSNYGYTF. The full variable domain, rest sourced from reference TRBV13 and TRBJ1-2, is AAGVIQSPRHLIKEKRETATLKCYPIPRHDTVYWYQQGPGQDPQFLISFYEKMQSDKGSIPDRFSAQQFSDYHSELNMSSLELGDSALYFCASSLDRSNYGYTFGSGTRLTVV.

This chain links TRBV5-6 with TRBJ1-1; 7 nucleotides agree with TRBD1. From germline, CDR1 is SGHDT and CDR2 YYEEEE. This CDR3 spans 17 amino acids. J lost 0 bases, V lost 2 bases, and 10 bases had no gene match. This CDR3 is CASSLPGQPLMNTEAFF. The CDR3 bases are TGTGCCAGCAGCTTACCGGGACAGCCCTTAATGAACACTGAAGCTTTCTTT.